This T cell receptor beta chain was recorded in a study of blood T cell repertoires in COVID-19. Across the whole study: Sites across the United States, Italy and Spain contributed samples from acute and convalescent COVID-19. PBMCs, B-cell-depleted T cells, or T cells provided the cDNA or gDNA that made up the material.

As originally analysed: Counts of nucleated cells, estimated from reference gene primer amplification, were obtained. Produced via immunoSEQ multiplex PCR; TCRdb's table is partial and in-frame only. D and trimming were read from the DNA, whereas the V and J calls and clone size are those reported in that table. This table holds over 95,000 clones, approximately 84% found once. This CDR3 has 15 residues. The V end lost 2 bases, the J end lost 5 bases, and 10 bases lay between the germline ends. CDR1 SNHLY and CDR2 FYNNEI come from the germline V gene. Sequences were obtained from peripheral blood. The chain recombines TRBV2 with TRBJ1-6; D might be TRBD1 (6 bases). The TCR comes from a woman aged 60-75 years with acute or convalescent COVID-19. The DNA of the CDR3 is TGTGCCAGCAGTGAATCGGACAGCCATAATTCACCCCTCCACTTT. This encodes CASSESDSHNSPLHF.